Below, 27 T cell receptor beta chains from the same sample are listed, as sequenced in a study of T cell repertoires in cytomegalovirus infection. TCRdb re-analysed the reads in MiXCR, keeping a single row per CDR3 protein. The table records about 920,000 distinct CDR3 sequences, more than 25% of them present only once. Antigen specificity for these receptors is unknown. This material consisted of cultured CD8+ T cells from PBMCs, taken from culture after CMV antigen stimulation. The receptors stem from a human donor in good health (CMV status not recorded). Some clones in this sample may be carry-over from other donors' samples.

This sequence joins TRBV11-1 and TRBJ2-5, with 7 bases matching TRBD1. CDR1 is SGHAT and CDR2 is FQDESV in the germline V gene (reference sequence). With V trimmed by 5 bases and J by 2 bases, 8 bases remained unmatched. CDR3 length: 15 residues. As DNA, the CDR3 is TGTGCCAGCAGCCCCATCACGGGACAGCAAGAGACCCAGTACTTC. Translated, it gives CASSPITGQQETQYF.

CDR3: CASSENSGRYYGYTF. The DNA of the CDR3 is TGTGCCAGCAGTGAAAATTCTGGCCGATACTATGGCTACACCTTC. The chain joins TRBV6-1 to TRBJ1-2; D gene unclear. Trimming left V 2 bases short and J 3 bases short, with 13 bases between. Germline V gives CDR1 MNHNS, CDR2 SASEGT. CDR3 size: 15 residues.

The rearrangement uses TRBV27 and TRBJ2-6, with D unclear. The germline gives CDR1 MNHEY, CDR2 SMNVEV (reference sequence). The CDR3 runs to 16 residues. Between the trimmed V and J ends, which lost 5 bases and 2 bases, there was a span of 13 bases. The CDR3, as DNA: TGTGCCAGCAGTCCCTCGAGTTCCGCTGGGGCCAACGTCCTGACTTTC. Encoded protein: CASSPSSSAGANVLTF.

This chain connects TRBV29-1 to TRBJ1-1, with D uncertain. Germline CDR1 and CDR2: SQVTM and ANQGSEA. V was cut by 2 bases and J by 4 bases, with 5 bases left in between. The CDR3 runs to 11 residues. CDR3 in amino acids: CSVERSTEAFF. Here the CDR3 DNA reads TGCAGCGTTGAAAGGAGCACTGAAGCTTTCTTT.

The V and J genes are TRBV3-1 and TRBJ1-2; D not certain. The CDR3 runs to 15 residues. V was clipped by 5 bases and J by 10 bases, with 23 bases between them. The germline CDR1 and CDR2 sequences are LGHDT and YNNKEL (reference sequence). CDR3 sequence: CASSAKIGSMGDYTF. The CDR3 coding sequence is TGTGCCAGCAGCGCTAAAATCGGCAGTATGGGAGACTACACCTTC.

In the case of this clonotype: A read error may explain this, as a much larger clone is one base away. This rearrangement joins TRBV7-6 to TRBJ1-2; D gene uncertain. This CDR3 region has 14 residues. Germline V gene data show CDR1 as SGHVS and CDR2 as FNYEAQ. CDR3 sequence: CANSLSGGMGGYTF. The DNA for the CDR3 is TGTGCCAACAGCTTGTCCGGCGGGATGGGTGGCTACACCTTC.

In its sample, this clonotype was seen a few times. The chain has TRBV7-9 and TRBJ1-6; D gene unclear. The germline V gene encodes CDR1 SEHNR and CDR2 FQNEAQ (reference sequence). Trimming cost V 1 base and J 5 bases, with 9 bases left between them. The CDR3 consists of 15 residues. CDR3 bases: TGTGCCAGCAGCTTAGGAACCGCTAATAATTCACCCCTCCACTTT. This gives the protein CASSLGTANNSPLHF.

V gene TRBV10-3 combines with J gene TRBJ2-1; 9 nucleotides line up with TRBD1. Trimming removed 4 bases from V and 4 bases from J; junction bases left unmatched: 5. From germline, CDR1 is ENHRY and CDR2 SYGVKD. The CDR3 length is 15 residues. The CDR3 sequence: CAISGGQGFYNEQFF. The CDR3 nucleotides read TGTGCCATCAGTGGCGGACAGGGGTTTTACAATGAGCAGTTCTTC.

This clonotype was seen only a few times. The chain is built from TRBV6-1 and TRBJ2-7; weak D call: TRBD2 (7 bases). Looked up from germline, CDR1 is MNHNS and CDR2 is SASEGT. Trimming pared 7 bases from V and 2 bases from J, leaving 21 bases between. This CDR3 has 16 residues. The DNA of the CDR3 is TGTGCCAGCACCCAGAACGGGTGGGGGGGCACCTACGAGCAGTACTTC. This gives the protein CASTQNGWGGTYEQYF.

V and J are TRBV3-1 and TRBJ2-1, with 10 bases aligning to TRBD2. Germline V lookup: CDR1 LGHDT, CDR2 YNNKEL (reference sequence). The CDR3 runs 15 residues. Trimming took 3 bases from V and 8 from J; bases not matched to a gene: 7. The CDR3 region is CASSHSNGLADEQFF. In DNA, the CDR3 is TGTGCCAGCAGCCATTCCAACGGACTAGCGGATGAGCAGTTCTTC.

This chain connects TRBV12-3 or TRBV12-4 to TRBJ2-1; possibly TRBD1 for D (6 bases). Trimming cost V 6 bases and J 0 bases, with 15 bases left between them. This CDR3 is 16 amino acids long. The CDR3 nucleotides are TGTGCCAGCAGGGGCTTACAGGACAGCTCCTACAATGAGCAGTTCTTC. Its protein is CASRGLQDSSYNEQFF.

CDR3 DNA sequence: TGTGCCAGCAGTTATAGTAACCAGGCCGGGGAGCTGTTTTTT. Translation gives CASSYSNQAGELFF. The chain employs TRBV6-5 and TRBJ2-2; D not certain. V was shortened by 3 bases and J by 6 bases, with 11 bases between the two germline ends. The CDR3 runs 14 residues. The germline CDR1 and CDR2 sequences are MNHEY and SVGAGI.

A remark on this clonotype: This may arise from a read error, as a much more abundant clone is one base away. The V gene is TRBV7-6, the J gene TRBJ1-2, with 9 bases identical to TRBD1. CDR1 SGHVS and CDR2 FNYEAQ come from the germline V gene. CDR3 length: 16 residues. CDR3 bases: TGTGCCAGCAGCTATGCCGGGACAGGGAACGTCTATAGCTACACCTTC. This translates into CASSYAGTGNVYSYTF.

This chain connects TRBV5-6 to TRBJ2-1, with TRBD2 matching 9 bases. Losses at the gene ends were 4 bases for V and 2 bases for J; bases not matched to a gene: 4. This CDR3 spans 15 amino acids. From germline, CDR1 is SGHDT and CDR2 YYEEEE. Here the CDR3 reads CASSGLAGTYNEQFF. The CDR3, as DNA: TGTGCCAGCAGCGGGCTAGCGGGGACCTACAATGAGCAGTTCTTC.

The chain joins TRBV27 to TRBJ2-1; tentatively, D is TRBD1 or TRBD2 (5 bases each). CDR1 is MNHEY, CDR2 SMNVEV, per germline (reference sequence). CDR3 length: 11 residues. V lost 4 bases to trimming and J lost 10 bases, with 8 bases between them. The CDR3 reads CASSWGSEQFF. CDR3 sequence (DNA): TGTGCCAGCAGTTGGGGGAGCGAGCAGTTCTTC.

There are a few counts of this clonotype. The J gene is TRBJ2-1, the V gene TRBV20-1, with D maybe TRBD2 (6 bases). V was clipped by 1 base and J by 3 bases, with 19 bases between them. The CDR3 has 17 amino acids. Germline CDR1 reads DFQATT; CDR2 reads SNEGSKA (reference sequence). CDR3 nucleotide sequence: TGCAGTGCTAGAGTTTGGAGGGGCGGGGTGAACTACAATGAGCAGTTCTTC. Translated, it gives CSARVWRGGVNYNEQFF.

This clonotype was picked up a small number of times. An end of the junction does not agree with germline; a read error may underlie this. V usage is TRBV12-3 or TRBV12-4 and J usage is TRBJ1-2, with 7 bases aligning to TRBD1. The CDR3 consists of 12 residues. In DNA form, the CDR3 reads TGTGCCAGCAGTTTAGGGGGGGGGACAGTCATCTTC. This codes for CASSLGGGTVIF.

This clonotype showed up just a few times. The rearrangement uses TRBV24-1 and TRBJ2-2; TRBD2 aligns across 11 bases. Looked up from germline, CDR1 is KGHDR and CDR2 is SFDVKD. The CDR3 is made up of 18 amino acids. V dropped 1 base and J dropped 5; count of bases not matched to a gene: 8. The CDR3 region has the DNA TGTGCCACCAGTGATTTTGGTCTAGCGGGGGGTCGAACCGGGGAGCTGTTTTTT. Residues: CATSDFGLAGGRTGELFF.

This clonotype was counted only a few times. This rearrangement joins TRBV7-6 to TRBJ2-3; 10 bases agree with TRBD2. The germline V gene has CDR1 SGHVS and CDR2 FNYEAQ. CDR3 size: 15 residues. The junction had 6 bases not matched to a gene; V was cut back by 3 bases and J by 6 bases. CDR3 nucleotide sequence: TGTGCCAGCAGCTTCATAGCGGGGGGAAGTGATACGCAGTATTTT. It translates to CASSFIAGGSDTQYF. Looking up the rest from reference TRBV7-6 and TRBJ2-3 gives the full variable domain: GAGVSQSPRYKVTKRGQDVALRCDPISGHVSLYWYRQALGQGPEFLTYFNYEAQQDKSGLPNDRFSAERPEGSISTLTIQRTEQRDSAMYRCASSFIAGGSDTQYFGPGTRLTVL.

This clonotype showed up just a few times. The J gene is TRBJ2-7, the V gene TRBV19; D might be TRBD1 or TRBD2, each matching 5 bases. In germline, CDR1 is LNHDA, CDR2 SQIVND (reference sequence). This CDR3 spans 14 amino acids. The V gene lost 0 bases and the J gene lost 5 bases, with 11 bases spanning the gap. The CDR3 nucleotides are TGTGCCAGTAGTATAGATCACGGGGCTAACGAGCAGTACGTC. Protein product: CASSIDHGANEQYV.

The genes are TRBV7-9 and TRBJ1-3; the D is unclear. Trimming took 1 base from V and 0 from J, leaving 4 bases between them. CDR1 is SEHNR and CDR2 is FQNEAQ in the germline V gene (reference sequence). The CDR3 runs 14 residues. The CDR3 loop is CASSLDDSGNTIYF. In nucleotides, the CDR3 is TGTGCCAGCAGCTTAGACGACTCTGGAAACACCATATATTTT.

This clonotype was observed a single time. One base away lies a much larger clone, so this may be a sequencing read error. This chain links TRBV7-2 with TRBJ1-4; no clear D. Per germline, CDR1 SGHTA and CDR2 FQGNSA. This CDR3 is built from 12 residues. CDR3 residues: CVSPIGGEKLFF. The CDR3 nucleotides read TGTGTCAGCCCGATTGGCGGGGAAAAACTGTTTTTT.

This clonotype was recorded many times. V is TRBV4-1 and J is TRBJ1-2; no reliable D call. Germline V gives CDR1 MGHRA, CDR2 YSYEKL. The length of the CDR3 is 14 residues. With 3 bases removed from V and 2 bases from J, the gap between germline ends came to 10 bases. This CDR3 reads CASSQAPGNYGYTF. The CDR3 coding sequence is TGCGCCAGCAGCCAGGCCCCGGGAAACTATGGCTACACCTTC.

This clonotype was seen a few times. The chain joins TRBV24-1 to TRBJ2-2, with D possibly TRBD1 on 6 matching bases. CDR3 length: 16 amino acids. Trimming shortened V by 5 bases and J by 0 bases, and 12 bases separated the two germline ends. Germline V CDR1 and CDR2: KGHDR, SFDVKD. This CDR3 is CATSAWGTSNTGELFF. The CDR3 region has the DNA TGTGCCACCAGTGCCTGGGGGACATCGAACACCGGGGAGCTGTTTTTT.

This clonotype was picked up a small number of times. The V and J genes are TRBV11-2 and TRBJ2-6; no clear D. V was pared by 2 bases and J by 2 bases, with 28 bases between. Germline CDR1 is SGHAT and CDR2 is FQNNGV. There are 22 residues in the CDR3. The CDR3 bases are TGTGCCAGCAGCTTATACCTCCCCACGGGCCAGCTCTTTTTGGCTGGGGCCAACGTCCTGACTTTC. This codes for CASSLYLPTGQLFLAGANVLTF.

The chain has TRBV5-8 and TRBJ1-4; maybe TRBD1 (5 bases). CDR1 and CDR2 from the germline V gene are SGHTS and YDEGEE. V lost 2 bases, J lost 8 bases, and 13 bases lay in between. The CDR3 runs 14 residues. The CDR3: CASSFTQGREKLFF. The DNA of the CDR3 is TGTGCCAGCAGCTTCACCCAGGGTCGGGAAAAACTGTTTTTT.

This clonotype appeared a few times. CDR3 nucleotides: TGTGCCAGCAGCCAAGACGAGCCGGACGATGAGCAGTTCTTC. Translating it yields CASSQDEPDDEQFF. J is TRBJ2-1 and V is TRBV3-1, with no clear D. The germline V gene encodes CDR1 LGHDT and CDR2 YNNKEL (reference sequence). CDR3 size: 14 residues. The ends were cut back, 0 bases at V and 8 bases at J, with 11 bases in the middle.